This entry lists 24 T cell receptor beta chains sequenced from one sample in a study of CD8 T cells in ankylosing spondylitis. TCRdb independently ran MiXCR on the 5' RACE reads; one entry per CDR3 protein. The sample has some 150,000 distinct CDR3 sequences, about 42% seen once. The sequencing input was synovial fluid, either unsorted or a sorted T cell fraction (not recorded which). The receptors shown here come from a male donor with ankylosing spondylitis.

Written as DNA, the CDR3 is TGTGCCAGCAGTCCCCAAGACGGGAATGAAAAACTGTTTTTT. Its translation: CASSPQDGNEKLFF. The chain recombines TRBV28 with TRBJ1-4; D remains unclear. The CDR3 totals 14 residues. V lost 5 bases and J 5 bases, leaving 12 bases between the germline ends. CDR1 is MDHEN, CDR2 SYDVKM, per germline.

This clonotype was recorded once. The V and J genes are TRBV5-1 and TRBJ2-7, with 7 bases that match TRBD2. V shed 4 bases, J shed 3 bases, and the junction held 4 bases outside the gene matches. The CDR3 runs to 13 residues. Germline assignment: CDR1 SGHRS and CDR2 YFSETQ. The CDR3, as DNA: TGCGCCAGCAGCCATGGACTAGACTACGAGCAGTACTTC. This translates into CASSHGLDYEQYF.

This clonotype was seen a handful of times. V usage is TRBV7-8 and J usage is TRBJ2-4; D unresolved. The CDR3 consists of 16 residues. V shed 2 bases and J shed 1 base, with 12 bases lying between them. Germline V CDR1 and CDR2: SGHVS, FQNEAQ. In nucleotides, the CDR3 is TGTGCCAGCAGCTTAAGGGCGGCCTTTGCCAAAAACATTCAGTACTTC. Its protein product is CASSLRAAFAKNIQYF.

The chain employs TRBV30 and TRBJ2-7; 8 nucleotides align to TRBD2. This CDR3 contains 16 residues. The J segment lost 1 base and the V segment lost 3 bases, leaving 11 bases of the junction unmatched. In germline, CDR1 is GTSNPN, CDR2 SVGIG (reference sequence). Here the CDR3 DNA reads TGTGCCTGGAGCAACATCGGACTAGCCAAGTCCTACGAGCAGTACTTC. It translates to CAWSNIGLAKSYEQYF.

The rearrangement uses TRBV5-1 and TRBJ2-3; either TRBD1 or TRBD2 may supply D (5 bases each). The CDR3 is 17 residues long. The germline V gene has CDR1 SGHRS and CDR2 YFSETQ. V lost 7 bases and J 0 bases, leaving 21 bases between the germline ends. The CDR3 reads CASQIQGRNSSTDTQYF. CDR3 in DNA: TGCGCCAGCCAGATTCAGGGACGGAACTCTAGCACAGATACGCAGTATTTT.

This clonotype turned up a few times. The chain joins TRBV11-1 to TRBJ2-5; D is possibly TRBD1 (6 bases). The V end lost 1 base, the J end lost 3 bases, and 21 bases lay between the germline ends. The CDR3 spans 18 residues. From germline, CDR1 is SGHAT and CDR2 FQDESV (reference sequence). CDR3 sequence reads: CASSLGVWLDRLKETQYF. Written as DNA, the CDR3 is TGTGCCAGCAGCTTAGGAGTTTGGCTGGACAGATTGAAAGAGACCCAGTACTTC.

This rearrangement joins TRBV18 to TRBJ2-1; D perhaps matches TRBD2 (5 bases). V shed 4 bases and J shed 14 bases, with 15 bases lying between them. The CDR3 totals 12 residues. Germline CDR1 is KGHSH and CDR2 is LQKENI. In DNA form, the CDR3 reads TGTGCCAGCTCACGACGGGGTTCTCGGGAGTTCTTC. It specifies CASSRRGSREFF. The variable domain in full, with the rest retrieved from reference TRBV18 and TRBJ2-1, is NAGVMQNPRHLVRRRGQEARLRCSPMKGHSHVYWYRQLPEEGLKFMVYLQKENIIDESGMPKERFSAEFPKEGPSILRIQQVVRGDSAAYFCASSRRGSREFFGPGTRLTVL.

This clonotype was counted many times. The genes are TRBV20-1 and TRBJ1-2; weak D call: TRBD1 (5 bases). The CDR3 runs 14 residues. Germline V lookup: CDR1 DFQATT, CDR2 SNEGSKA (reference sequence). Trimming took off 6 bases at V and 7 bases at J, with 21 bases between the two ends. CDR3 coding DNA: TGCAGTGCAGCCAGTTTACAGGTTTCCCTTGGCTACACCTTC. As protein: CSAASLQVSLGYTF.

The chain has TRBV9 and TRBJ2-7; D remains unclear. Germline CDR1 SGDLS, CDR2 YYNGEE. Trimming shortened V by 2 bases and J by 4 bases, and 19 bases separated the two germline ends. The CDR3 covers 16 residues. Here the CDR3 DNA reads TGTGCCAGCAGCGTGAGGACGGCGGTCCCCCCTTACGAGCAGTACTTC. This translates into CASSVRTAVPPYEQYF.

In this sample, this clonotype turned up a few times. The chain joins TRBV3-1 to TRBJ1-5; tentatively, D is TRBD1 (6 bases). Trimming removed 2 bases at V and 3 bases at J, with 14 bases between. CDR3 length equals 16 residues. Germline CDR1 LGHDT, CDR2 YNNKEL (reference sequence). The CDR3 sequence is CASSQRGGQDNQPQHF. CDR3 sequence (DNA): TGTGCCAGCAGCCAACGGGGGGGCCAGGACAATCAGCCCCAGCATTTT.

The V gene is TRBV7-2, the J gene TRBJ2-3, with TRBD2 matching 7 bases. Trimming removed 3 bases from V and 1 base from J; junction bases left unmatched: 4. CDR1 is SGHTA, CDR2 FQGNSA, per germline. CDR3 length: 15 residues. In nucleotides, the CDR3 is TGTGCCAGCAGCTTTGCGGGAGAAGGCACAGATACGCAGTATTTT. As protein: CASSFAGEGTDTQYF.

The rearrangement uses TRBV12-3 or TRBV12-4 and TRBJ1-2; tentatively, D is TRBD1 (6 bases). Between the trimmed V and J ends, which lost 1 base and 6 bases, there was a span of 12 bases. There are 14 residues in the CDR3. CDR3 coding DNA: TGTGCCAGCAGTTTAGTACAGGGTCGCGATGGCTACACCTTC. Translation gives CASSLVQGRDGYTF.

The chain couples TRBV5-1 to TRBJ2-3, with TRBD2 identical over 8 bases. This CDR3 comprises 16 residues. Germline lookup yields CDR1 SGHRS and CDR2 YFSETQ. The trim removed 2 bases at V and 5 bases at J, leaving 10 bases unmatched. CDR3 residues: CASSFELAGKGDTQYF. The CDR3 DNA is TGCGCCAGCAGCTTCGAGCTAGCGGGCAAGGGAGATACGCAGTATTTT.

This chain links TRBV25-1 with TRBJ2-1, with TRBD2 matching over 9 bases. The J segment lost 3 bases and the V segment lost 2 bases, leaving 5 bases of the junction unmatched. Germline lookup yields CDR1 MGHDK and CDR2 SYGVNS. CDR3 size: 16 residues. The CDR3 sequence: CASSELLSGSYNEQFF. The CDR3 nucleotides read TGTGCCAGCAGTGAACTTCTTAGCGGGAGCTACAATGAGCAGTTCTTC.

The V and J genes are TRBV5-1 and TRBJ2-3; D not certain. Germline CDR1 SGHRS, CDR2 YFSETQ. V was pared by 6 bases and J by 6 bases, with 11 bases between. The CDR3 covers 12 residues. CDR3 sequence: CASNLHGDTQYF. The DNA of the CDR3 is TGCGCCAGCAACCTCCACGGGGATACGCAGTATTTT. Drawing the rest from reference TRBV5-1 and TRBJ2-3, the complete variable domain is KAGVTQTPRYLIKTRGQQVTLSCSPISGHRSVSWYQQTPGQGLQFLFEYFSETQRNKGNFPGRFSGRQFSNSRSEMNVSTLELGDSALYLCASNLHGDTQYFGPGTRLTVL.

The CDR3: CASRPTLEEGVEQYF. As DNA, the CDR3 is TGCGCCAGCAGACCTACCCTAGAGGAGGGGGTCGAGCAGTACTTC. The chain carries TRBV4-1 and TRBJ2-7; D may match TRBD1 or TRBD2 (6 bases each). Germline V gives CDR1 MGHRA, CDR2 YSYEKL. V dropped 6 bases and J dropped 6 bases, with 21 bases sitting between them. The CDR3 spans 15 residues.

In its sample, this clonotype was seen once. The chain uses TRBV4-1 and TRBJ1-6; possibly TRBD1 for D (5 bases). The CDR3 consists of 14 residues. CDR1 is MGHRA, CDR2 YSYEKL, per germline. V lost 4 bases to trimming and J lost 4 bases, with 8 bases between them. The CDR3 DNA follows: TGCGCCAGCAGCCCCGGGACTTATAATTCACCCCTCCACTTT. Translated, it gives CASSPGTYNSPLHF.

In its sample, this clonotype was seen once. The genes are TRBV28 and TRBJ2-7, with D uncertain. The CDR3 extends over 15 amino acids. V gave up 6 bases and J gave up 4 bases, with 19 bases separating them. The germline CDR1 and CDR2 sequences are MDHEN and SYDVKM. As DNA, the CDR3 is TGTGCCAGCAGCTTGCACGTACAGCGATTTTACGAGCAGTACTTC. It translates to CASSLHVQRFYEQYF.

This sequence joins TRBV7-8 and TRBJ1-1; D is possibly TRBD1 (6 bases). V dropped 5 bases and J dropped 6 bases, with 19 bases sitting between them. Germline V gene sequence: CDR1 SGHVS, CDR2 FQNEAQ. The CDR3 length is 15 residues. The CDR3 sequence: CASSHLRGASAEAFF. The CDR3 DNA follows: TGTGCCAGCAGCCACCTTCGGGGGGCGAGCGCTGAAGCTTTCTTT.

V is TRBV27 and J is TRBJ1-1; D remains ambiguous. The CDR3 sequence is 13 residues long. Germline values: CDR1 MNHEY, CDR2 SMNVEV (reference sequence). V was pared by 2 bases and J by 4 bases, with 8 bases between. CDR3 amino acids: CASSLVGSTEAFF. CDR3 sequence (DNA): TGTGCCAGCAGTTTAGTCGGAAGCACTGAAGCTTTCTTT.

This clonotype was found a few times. The V call is TRBV6-2 or TRBV6-3, the J call TRBJ1-4; D unresolved. Trimming left V 0 bases short and J 5 bases short, with 16 bases between. The CDR3 consists of 17 residues. The V gene's germline CDR1 is MNHEY and CDR2 SVGEGT. In nucleotides, the CDR3 is TGTGCCAGCAGTTACTCCCCGCGGGCAGCTAAGAATGAAAAACTGTTTTTT. It specifies CASSYSPRAAKNEKLFF.

The V call is TRBV6-2 or TRBV6-3, the J call TRBJ2-2, with 11 bases fitting TRBD2. This CDR3 is 18 amino acids long. Germline CDR1 and CDR2: MNHEY and SVGEGT. After removal of 2 bases from V and 3 bases from J, the junction contained 8 bases not matched to a gene. CDR3 nucleotide sequence: TGTGCCAGCAGTTACCCCCCCAGACTAGCGGGATACACCGGGGAGCTGTTTTTT. As protein: CASSYPPRLAGYTGELFF.

This chain joins TRBV14 and TRBJ1-1; TRBD1 aligns across 8 bases. CDR3 length: 16 residues. Germline CDR1 and CDR2: SGHDN and FVKESK. V was clipped by 4 bases and J by 1 base; unmatched bases: 8. In nucleotides, the CDR3 is TGTGCCAGCAGCCCTATTAGGGACAGGCCGAACACTGAAGCTTTCTTT. Translating it yields CASSPIRDRPNTEAFF.

This chain links TRBV29-1 with TRBJ1-2; perhaps TRBD1 as D (5 bases). V dropped 2 bases and J dropped 2 bases, with 9 bases sitting between them. The CDR3 covers 13 residues. Germline assignment: CDR1 SQVTM and CDR2 ANQGSEA. The CDR3 sequence is CSVETRDNYGYTF. CDR3 DNA sequence: TGCAGCGTTGAAACCAGGGACAACTATGGCTACACCTTC.